This T cell receptor beta chain came from a study of identical twins. This clonotype was picked up a small number of times. TCRdb recomputed calls from the 5' RACE reads with MiXCR, one row per CDR3 protein. The sample contains 400,000 to 650,000 distinct CDR3 sequences, 22% of which appear only once. CDR3 length equals 15 residues. V lost 3 bases and J lost 2, with 11 bases in between. The same sample was also used in a study of T cells expressing NK-cell markers. That source adds: An anti-gamma-delta TCR antibody was added in several experiments. It restricted sorting to alpha-beta TCR-expressing T cells.

Sequenced material: CD4+ T cells sorted from blood. This chain joins TRBV12-3 or TRBV12-4 and TRBJ1-5; a weak D match, TRBD1 (5 bases). This clonotype originated in a woman younger than 30 in good health. CDR3 nucleotides: TGTGCCAGCAGTTTCGGGAGGGGAGGCAATCAGCCCCAGCATTTT. This translates into CASSFGRGGNQPQHF.